This T cell receptor beta chain was sequenced during a study of vaccination and CD4 T cells after COVID-19. About the research overall: Post-vaccination samples were procured at a median of around 79 days following dose two (range 14 to 241).

Of note for this clonotype: Antigen unknown.

Sequencing of the DNA from cultured CD4+ T cells was carried out with the Oncomine TCR Beta short-read assay. TCRdb reprocessed the PCR reads with MiXCR, giving one entry per CDR3 protein. The sample contains 15,000 to 25,000 distinct CDR3 sequences, over 40% of which appear only once. Treatment noted: roughly nine-day PBMC culture with coronavirus spike peptide pools or control peptides (ViraFEST assay). The PCR-positive dates, March through December 2020, came before the US Alpha, Beta and Delta variants. The CDR3 consists of 15 residues. V gave up 6 bases and J gave up 6 bases, with 19 bases separating them. Germline V gives CDR1 LNHDA, CDR2 SQIVND (reference sequence).

The J gene is TRBJ2-3, the V gene TRBV19; D possibly uses TRBD1 or TRBD2 (6 bases each). The specimen sequenced was CD4+ T cells from blood, cultured in vitro. This receptor was identified in a human donor who had recovered from COVID-19. The CDR3 here is CASRGARGVGDTQYF. In nucleotides, the CDR3 is TGTGCCAGTAGGGGGGCGCGGGGAGTGGGGGATACGCAGTATTTT.